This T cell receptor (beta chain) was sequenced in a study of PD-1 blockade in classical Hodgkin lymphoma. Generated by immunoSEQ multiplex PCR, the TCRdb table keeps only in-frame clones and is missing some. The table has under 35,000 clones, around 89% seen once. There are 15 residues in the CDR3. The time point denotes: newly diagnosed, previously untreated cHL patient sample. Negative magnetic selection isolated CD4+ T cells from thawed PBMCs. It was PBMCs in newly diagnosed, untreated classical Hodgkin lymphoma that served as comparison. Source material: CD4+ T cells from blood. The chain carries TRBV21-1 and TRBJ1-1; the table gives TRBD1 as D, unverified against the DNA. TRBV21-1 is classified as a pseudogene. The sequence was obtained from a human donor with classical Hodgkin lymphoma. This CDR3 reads CASSKEDSLNTEAFF. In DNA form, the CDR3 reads TGTGCCAGCAGCAAAGAGGACAGTTTGAACACTGAAGCTTTCTTT.